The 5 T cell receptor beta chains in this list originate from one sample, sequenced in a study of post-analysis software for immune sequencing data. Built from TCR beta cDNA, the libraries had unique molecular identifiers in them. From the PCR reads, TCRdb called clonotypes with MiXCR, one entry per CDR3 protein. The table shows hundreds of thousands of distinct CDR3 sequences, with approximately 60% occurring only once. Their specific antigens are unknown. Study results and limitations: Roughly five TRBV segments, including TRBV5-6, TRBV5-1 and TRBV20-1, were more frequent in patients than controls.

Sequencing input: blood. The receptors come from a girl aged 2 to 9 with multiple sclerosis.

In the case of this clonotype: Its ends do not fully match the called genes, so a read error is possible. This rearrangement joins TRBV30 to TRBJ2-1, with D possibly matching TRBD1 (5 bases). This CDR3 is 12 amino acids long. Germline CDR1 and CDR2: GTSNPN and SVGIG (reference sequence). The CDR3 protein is CVWTKTANEQFF. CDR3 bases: TGTGTCTGGACCAAGACAGCCAATGAGCAGTTCTTC.

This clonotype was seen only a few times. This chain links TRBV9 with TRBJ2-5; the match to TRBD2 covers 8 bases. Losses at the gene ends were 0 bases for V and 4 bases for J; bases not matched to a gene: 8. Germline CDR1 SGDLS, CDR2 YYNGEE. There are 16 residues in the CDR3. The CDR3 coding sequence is TGTGCCAGCAGCGTAGGGGTTAGCGGGGCGGCAGAGACCCAGTACTTC. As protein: CASSVGVSGAAETQYF.

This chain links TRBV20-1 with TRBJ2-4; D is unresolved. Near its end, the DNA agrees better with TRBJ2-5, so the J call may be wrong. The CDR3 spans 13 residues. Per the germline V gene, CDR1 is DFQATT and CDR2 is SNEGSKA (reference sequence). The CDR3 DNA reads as TGCAGTGCTAGCCGACGAGTAGAAGAGACCCAGTACTTC. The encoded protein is CSASRRVEETQYF.

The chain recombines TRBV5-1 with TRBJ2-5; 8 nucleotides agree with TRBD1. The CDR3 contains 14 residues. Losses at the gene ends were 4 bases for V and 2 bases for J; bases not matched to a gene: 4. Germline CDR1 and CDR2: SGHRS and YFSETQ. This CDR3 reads CASSNTGGQETQYF. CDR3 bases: TGCGCCAGCAGCAACACAGGGGGGCAAGAGACCCAGTACTTC.

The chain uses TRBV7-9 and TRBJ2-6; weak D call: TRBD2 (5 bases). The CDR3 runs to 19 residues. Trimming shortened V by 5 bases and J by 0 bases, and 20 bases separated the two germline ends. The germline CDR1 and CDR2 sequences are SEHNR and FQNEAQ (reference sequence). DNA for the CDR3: TGTGCCAGCAGCCCCCGATTCGAGCGGATAAGCTCTGGGGCCAACGTCCTGACTTTC. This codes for CASSPRFERISSGANVLTF. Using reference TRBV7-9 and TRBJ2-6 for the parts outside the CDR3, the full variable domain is DTGVSQNPRHKITKRGQNVTFRCDPISEHNRLYWYRQTLGQGPEFLTYFQNEAQLEKSRLLSDRFSAERPKGSFSTLEIQRTEQGDSAMYLCASSPRFERISSGANVLTFGAGSRLTVL.